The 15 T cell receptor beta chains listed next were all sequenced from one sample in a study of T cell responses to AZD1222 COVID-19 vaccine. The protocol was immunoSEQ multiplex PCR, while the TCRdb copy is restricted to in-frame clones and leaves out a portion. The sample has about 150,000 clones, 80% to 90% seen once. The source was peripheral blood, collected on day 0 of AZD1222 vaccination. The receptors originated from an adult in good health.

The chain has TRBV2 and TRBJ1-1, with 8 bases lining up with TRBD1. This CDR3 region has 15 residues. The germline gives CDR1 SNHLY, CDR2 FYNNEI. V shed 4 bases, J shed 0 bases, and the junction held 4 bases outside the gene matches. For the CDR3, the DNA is TGTGCCAGCAGTGGACAGGGGTCCATGAACACTGAAGCTTTCTTT. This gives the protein CASSGQGSMNTEAFF. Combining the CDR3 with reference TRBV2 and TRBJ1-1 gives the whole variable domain EPEVTQTPSHQVTQMGQEVILRCVPISNHLYFYWYRQILGQKVEFLVSFYNNEISEKSEIFDDQFSVERPDGSNFTLKIRSTKLEDSAMYFCASSGQGSMNTEAFFGQGTRLTVV.

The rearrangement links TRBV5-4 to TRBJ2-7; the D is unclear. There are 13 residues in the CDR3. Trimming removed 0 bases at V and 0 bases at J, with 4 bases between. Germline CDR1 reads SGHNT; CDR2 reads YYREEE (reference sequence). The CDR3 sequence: CASSLGFSYEQYF. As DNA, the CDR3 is TGTGCCAGCAGCTTGGGTTTCTCCTACGAGCAGTACTTC.

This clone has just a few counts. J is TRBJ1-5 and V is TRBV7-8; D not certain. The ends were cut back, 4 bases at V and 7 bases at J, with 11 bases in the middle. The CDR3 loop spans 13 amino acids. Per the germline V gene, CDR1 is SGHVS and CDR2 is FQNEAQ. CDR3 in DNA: TGTGCCAGCAGCTCAGGATGGAGCCAGCCCCAGCATTTT. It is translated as CASSSGWSQPQHF.

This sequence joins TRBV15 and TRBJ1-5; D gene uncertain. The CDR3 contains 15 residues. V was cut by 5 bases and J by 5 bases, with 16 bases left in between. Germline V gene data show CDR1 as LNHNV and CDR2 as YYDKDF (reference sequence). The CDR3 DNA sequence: TGTGCCACCAGCGACGGCGGTATTTGGGATCAGCCCCAGCATTTT. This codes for CATSDGGIWDQPQHF.

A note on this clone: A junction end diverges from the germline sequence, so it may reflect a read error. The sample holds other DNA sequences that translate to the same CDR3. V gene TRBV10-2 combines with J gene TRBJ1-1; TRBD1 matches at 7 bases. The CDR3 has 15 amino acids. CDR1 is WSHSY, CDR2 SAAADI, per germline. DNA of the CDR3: TGCGCCAGCAGTGATCTGACAGGGCTGAACACCGAAGCTTTCTTT. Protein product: CASSDLTGLNTEAFF.

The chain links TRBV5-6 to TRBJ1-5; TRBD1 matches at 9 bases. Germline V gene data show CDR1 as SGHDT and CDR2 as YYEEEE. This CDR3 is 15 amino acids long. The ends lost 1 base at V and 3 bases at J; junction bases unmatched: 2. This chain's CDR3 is CASSLRDRANQPQHF. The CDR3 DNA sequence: TGTGCCAGCAGCTTGCGGGACAGGGCCAATCAGCCCCAGCATTTT.

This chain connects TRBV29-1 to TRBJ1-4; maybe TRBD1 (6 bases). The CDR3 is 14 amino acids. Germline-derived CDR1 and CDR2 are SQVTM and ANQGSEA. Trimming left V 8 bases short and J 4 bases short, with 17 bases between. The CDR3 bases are TGCAGCTTTGCTGAGACAGGCTTTAATGAAAAACTGTTTTTT. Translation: CSFAETGFNEKLFF. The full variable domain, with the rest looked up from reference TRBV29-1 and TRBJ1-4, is SAVISQKPSRDICQRGTSLTIQCQVDSQVTMMFWYRQQPGQSLTLIATANQGSEATYESGFVIDKFPISRPNLTFSTLTVSNMSPEDSSIYLCSFAETGFNEKLFFGSGTQLSVL.

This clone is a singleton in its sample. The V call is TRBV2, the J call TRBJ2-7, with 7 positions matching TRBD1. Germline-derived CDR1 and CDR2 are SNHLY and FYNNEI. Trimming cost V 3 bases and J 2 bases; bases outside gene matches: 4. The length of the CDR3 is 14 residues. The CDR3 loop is CASSDQGVAYEQYF. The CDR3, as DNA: TGTGCCAGCAGTGACCAGGGGGTGGCCTACGAGCAGTACTTC.

The CDR3 region is CASSLTITGELFF. DNA for the CDR3: TGCGCCAGCAGCCTTACCATTACCGGGGAGCTGTTTTTT. This sequence joins TRBV4-1 and TRBJ2-2; D not resolved. The V end lost 4 bases, the J end lost 5 bases, and 8 bases lay between the germline ends. The CDR3 has 13 amino acids. Germline CDR1 reads MGHRA; CDR2 reads YSYEKL.

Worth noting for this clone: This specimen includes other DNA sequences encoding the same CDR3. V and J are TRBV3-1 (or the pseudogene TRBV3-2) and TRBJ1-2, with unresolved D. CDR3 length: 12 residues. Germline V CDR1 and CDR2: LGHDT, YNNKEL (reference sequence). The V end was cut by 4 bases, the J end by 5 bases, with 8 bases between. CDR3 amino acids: CASSRDRYGYTF. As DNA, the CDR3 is TGTGCCAGCAGCCGTGATCGGTATGGCTACACCTTC.

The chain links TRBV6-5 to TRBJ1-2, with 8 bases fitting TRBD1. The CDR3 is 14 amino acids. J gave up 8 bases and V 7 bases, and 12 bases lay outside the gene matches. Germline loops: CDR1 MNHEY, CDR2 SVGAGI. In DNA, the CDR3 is TGTGCCAGCAATCCCGGGGGGACAGGCGGGGGCTACACCTTC. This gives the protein CASNPGGTGGGYTF.

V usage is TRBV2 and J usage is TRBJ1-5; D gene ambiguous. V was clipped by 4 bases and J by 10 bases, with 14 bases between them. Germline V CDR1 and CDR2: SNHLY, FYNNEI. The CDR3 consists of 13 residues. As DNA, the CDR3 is TGTGCCAGCAGTGTAGGTACTATCAATCCCCAGCATTTT. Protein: CASSVGTINPQHF.

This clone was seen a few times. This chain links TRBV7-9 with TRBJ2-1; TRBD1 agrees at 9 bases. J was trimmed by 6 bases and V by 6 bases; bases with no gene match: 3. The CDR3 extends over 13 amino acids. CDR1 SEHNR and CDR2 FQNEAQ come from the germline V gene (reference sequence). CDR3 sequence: CASRSTGGNEQFF. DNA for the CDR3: TGTGCCAGCAGGTCGACAGGGGGCAATGAGCAGTTCTTC.

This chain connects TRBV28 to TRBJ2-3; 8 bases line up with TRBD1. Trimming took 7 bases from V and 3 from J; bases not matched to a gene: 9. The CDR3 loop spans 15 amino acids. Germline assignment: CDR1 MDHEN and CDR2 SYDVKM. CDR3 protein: CASIPFQGATDTQYF. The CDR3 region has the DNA TGTGCCAGCATTCCCTTCCAGGGGGCTACAGATACGCAGTATTTT.

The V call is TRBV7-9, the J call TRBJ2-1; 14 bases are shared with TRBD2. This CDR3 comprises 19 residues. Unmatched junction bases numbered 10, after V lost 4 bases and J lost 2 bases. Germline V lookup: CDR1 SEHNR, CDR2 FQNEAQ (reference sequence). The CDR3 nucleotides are TGTGCCAGCAGCTCGCTGACTAGCGGGAGGGCCGGGACCTACAATGAGCAGTTCTTC. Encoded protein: CASSSLTSGRAGTYNEQFF.